This T cell receptor beta chain was captured in a study of T-cell memory formation after mild COVID-19. TCRdb used MiXCR to reprocess the 5' RACE reads, holding one entry per CDR3 protein. The table shows some 49,000 distinct CDR3 sequences, with roughly 27% occurring only once. CDR3 length: 12 residues. The germline V gene encodes CDR1 DFQATT and CDR2 SNEGSKA (reference sequence). The sequence came from a man in his late teens or twenties who had mild COVID-19 (a few samples of this study predate the infection). Cell type and time point are not known. Source material: PBMCs or a T cell subset sorted from them (not recorded which). The chain couples TRBV20-1 to TRBJ2-5, with TRBD2 as a possible D gene (6 bases). The CDR3 spells CRPHRGQETQYF. The CDR3 nucleotides read TGCAGACCACACCGGGGGCAAGAGACCCAGTACTTC.